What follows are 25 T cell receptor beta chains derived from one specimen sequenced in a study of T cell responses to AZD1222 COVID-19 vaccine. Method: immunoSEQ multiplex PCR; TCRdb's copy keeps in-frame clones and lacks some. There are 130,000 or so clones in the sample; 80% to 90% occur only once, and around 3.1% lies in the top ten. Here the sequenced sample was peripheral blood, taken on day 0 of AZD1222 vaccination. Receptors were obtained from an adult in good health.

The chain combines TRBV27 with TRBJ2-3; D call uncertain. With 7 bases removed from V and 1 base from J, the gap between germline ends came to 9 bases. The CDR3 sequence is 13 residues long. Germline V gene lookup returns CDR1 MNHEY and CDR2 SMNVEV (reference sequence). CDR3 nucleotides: TGTGCCAGCATTCTGCTAGGCACAGATACGCAGTATTTT. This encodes CASILLGTDTQYF.

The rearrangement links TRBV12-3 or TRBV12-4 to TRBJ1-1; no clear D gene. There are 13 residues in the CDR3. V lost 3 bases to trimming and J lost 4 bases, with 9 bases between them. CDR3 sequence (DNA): TGTGCCAGCAGTTTCACAGACGCCACTGAAGCTTTCTTT. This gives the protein CASSFTDATEAFF.

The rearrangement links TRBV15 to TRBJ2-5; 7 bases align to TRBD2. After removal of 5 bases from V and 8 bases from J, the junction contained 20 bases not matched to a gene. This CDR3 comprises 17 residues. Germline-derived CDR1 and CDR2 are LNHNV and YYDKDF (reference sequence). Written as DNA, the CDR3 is TGTGCCACCAGCTCAAATGCGCGCGGGGGTGAGTCCGGAACCCAGTACTTC. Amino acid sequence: CATSSNARGGESGTQYF.

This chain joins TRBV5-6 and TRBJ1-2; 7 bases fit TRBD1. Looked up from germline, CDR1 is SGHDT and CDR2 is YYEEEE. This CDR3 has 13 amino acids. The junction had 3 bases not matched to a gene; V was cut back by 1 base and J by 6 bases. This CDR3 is CASSLSTGHGYTF. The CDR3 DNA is TGTGCCAGCAGCTTGTCGACAGGGCATGGCTACACCTTC.

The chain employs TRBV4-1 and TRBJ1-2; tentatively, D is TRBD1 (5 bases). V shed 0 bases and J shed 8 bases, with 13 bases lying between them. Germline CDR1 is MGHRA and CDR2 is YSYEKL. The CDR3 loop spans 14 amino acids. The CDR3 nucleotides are TGCGCCAGCAGCCAAGAAAGAAGGGGCGGGGGCTACACCTTC. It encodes CASSQERRGGGYTF.

CDR3 coding DNA: TGTGCCAGCAGCCCAAATCAGGGGTCATACGAGCAGTACTTC. Translation gives CASSPNQGSYEQYF. This chain uses TRBV7-3 with TRBJ2-7; a possible D gene is TRBD1 (6 bases). The ends were cut back, 5 bases at V and 4 bases at J, with 15 bases in the middle. In germline, CDR1 is SGHTA, CDR2 FQGTGA. This CDR3 comprises 14 residues.

In DNA, the CDR3 is TGTGCCACCAGTGGGGGCGGGAGTACGGTAAACAATGAGCAGTTCTTC. Translation: CATSGGGSTVNNEQFF. V and J are TRBV24-1 and TRBJ2-1, with 7 bases aligning to TRBD2. The CDR3 totals 16 residues. V gave up 5 bases and J gave up 5 bases; unmatched junction bases: 11. Germline loops: CDR1 KGHDR, CDR2 SFDVKD.

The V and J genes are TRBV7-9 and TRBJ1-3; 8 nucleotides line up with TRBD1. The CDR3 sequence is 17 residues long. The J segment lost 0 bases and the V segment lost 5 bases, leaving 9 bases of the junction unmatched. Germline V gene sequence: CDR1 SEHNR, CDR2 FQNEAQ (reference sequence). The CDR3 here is CASSEEGQGFSGNTIYF. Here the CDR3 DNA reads TGTGCCAGCAGCGAGGAAGGACAGGGTTTCTCTGGAAACACCATATATTTT.

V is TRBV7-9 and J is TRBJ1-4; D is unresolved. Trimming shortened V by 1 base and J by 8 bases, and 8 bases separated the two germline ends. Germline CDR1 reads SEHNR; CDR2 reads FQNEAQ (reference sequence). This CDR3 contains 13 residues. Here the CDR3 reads CASSLVGREKLFF. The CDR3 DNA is TGTGCCAGCAGCTTAGTTGGCAGAGAAAAACTGTTTTTT.

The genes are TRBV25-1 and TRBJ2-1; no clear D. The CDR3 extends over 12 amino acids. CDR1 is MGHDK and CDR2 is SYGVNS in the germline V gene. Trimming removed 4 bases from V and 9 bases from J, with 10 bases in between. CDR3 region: CASSVDLFEQFF. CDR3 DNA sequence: TGTGCCAGCAGTGTAGATTTATTTGAGCAGTTCTTC.

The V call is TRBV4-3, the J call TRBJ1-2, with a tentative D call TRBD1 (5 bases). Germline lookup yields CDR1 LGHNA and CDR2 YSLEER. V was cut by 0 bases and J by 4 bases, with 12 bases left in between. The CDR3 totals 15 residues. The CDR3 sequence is CASSQERGLGYGYTF. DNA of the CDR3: TGCGCCAGCAGCCAAGAGAGGGGACTGGGCTATGGCTACACCTTC.

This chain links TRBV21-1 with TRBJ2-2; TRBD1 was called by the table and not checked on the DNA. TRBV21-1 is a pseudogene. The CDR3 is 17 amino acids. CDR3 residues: CASSKRRRQGSTGELFF. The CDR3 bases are TGTGCCAGCAGCAAACGCCGCCGACAGGGGTCCACCGGGGAGCTGTTTTTT.

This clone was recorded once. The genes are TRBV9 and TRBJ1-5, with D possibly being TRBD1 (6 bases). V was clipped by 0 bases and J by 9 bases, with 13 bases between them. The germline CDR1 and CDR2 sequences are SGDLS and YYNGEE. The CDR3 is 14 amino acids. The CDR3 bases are TGTGCCAGCAGCGTAGGGGAACAGGGTCGGCCCCAGCATTTT. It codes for CASSVGEQGRPQHF.

The CDR3 sequence: CASSWDSYYGYTF. The DNA for the CDR3 is TGTGCCAGCAGCTGGGACAGCTACTATGGCTACACCTTC. The V and J genes are TRBV6-2 or TRBV6-3 and TRBJ1-2; TRBD1 matches at 7 bases. The J segment lost 3 bases and the V segment lost 6 bases, leaving 4 bases of the junction unmatched. This CDR3 has 13 residues. Per germline, CDR1 MNHEY and CDR2 SVGEGT.

Written as DNA, the CDR3 is TGTGCCAGCTCCCCTAGCCGTTCTGGGGCCAACGTCCTGACTTTC. Residues: CASSPSRSGANVLTF. The genes are TRBV18 and TRBJ2-6; the D gene is possibly TRBD2 (5 bases). Trimming removed 6 bases from V and 1 base from J, with 10 bases in between. This CDR3 contains 15 residues. Germline CDR1 is KGHSH and CDR2 is LQKENI.

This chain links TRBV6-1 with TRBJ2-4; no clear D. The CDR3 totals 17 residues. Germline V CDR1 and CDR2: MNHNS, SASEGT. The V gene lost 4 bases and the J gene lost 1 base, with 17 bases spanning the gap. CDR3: CASSAGQPIGAKNIQYF. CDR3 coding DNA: TGTGCCAGCAGTGCTGGGCAGCCCATCGGGGCCAAAAACATTCAGTACTTC.

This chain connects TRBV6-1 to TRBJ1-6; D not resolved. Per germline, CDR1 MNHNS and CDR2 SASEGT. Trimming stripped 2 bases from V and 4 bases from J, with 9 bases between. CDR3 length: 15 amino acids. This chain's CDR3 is CASSETRPYNSPLHF. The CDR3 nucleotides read TGTGCCAGCAGTGAAACCAGGCCATATAATTCACCCCTCCACTTT.

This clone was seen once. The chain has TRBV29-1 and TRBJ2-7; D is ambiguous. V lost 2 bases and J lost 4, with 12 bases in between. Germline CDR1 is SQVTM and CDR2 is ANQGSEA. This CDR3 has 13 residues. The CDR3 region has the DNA TGCAGCGTTGAAACGAGGTTTGGGTACGAGCAGTACTTC. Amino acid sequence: CSVETRFGYEQYF.

This CDR3 reads CASSLPGDGYTF. In nucleotides, the CDR3 is TGTGCCAGCAGCTTGCCGGGGGACGGCTACACCTTC. The V call is TRBV5-4, the J call TRBJ1-2; TRBD1 is a possible D gene (5 bases). V was pared by 1 base and J by 8 bases, with 9 bases between. The CDR3 loop spans 12 amino acids. Germline V gene data show CDR1 as SGHNT and CDR2 as YYREEE (reference sequence).

In DNA, the CDR3 is TGTGCCAGCAGTTTGACTGGTCAGGTGGACCGTGGATACACTGAAGCTTTCTTT. Protein: CASSLTGQVDRGYTEAFF. The V gene is TRBV28, the J gene TRBJ1-1; no definite D call. Deletions cut 3 bases from V and 3 bases from J, with 23 bases between. Germline V CDR1 and CDR2: MDHEN, SYDVKM. CDR3 length: 18 amino acids. Drawing the rest from reference TRBV28 and TRBJ1-1, the complete variable domain is DVKVTQSSRYLVKRTGEKVFLECVQDMDHENMFWYRQDPGLGLRLIYFSYDVKMKEKGDIPEGYSVSREKKERFSLILESASTNQTSMYLCASSLTGQVDRGYTEAFFGQGTRLTVV.

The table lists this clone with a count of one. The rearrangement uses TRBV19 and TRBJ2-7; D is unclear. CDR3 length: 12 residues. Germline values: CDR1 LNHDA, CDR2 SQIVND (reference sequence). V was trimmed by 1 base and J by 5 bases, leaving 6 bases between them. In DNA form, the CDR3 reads TGTGCCAGTAGTATAGGTGGGAACGAGCAGTACTTC. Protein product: CASSIGGNEQYF. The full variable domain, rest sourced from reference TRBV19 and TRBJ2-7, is DGGITQSPKYLFRKEGQNVTLSCEQNLNHDAMYWYRQDPGQGLRLIYYSQIVNDFQKGDIAEGYSVSREKKESFPLTVTSAQKNPTAFYLCASSIGGNEQYFGPGTRLTVT.

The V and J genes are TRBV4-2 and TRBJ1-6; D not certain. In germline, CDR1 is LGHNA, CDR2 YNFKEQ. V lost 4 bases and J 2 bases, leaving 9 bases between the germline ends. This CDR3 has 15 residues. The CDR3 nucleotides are TGTGCCAGCAGCCTCGGAGGGACCTATAATTCACCCCTCCACTTT. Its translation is CASSLGGTYNSPLHF.

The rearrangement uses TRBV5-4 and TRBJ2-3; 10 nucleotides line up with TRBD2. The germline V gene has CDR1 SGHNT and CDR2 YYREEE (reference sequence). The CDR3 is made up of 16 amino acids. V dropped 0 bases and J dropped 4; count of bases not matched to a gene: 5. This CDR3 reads CASSLDWTSGADTQYF. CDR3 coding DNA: TGTGCCAGCAGCTTGGACTGGACTAGCGGAGCAGATACGCAGTATTTT.

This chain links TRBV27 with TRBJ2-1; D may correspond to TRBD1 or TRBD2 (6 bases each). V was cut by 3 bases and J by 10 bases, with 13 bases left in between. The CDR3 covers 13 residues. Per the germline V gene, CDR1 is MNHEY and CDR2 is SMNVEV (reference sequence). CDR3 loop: CASSFGGGIEQFF. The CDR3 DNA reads TGTGCCAGCAGTTTTGGGGGCGGGATAGAGCAGTTCTTC.

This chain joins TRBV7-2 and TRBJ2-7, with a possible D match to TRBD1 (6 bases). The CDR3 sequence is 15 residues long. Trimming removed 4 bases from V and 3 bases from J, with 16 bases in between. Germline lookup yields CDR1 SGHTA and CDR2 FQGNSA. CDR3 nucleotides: TGTGCCAGCAGCTGGGCGAGGGGGAATAGCTACGAGCAGTACTTC. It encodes CASSWARGNSYEQYF.